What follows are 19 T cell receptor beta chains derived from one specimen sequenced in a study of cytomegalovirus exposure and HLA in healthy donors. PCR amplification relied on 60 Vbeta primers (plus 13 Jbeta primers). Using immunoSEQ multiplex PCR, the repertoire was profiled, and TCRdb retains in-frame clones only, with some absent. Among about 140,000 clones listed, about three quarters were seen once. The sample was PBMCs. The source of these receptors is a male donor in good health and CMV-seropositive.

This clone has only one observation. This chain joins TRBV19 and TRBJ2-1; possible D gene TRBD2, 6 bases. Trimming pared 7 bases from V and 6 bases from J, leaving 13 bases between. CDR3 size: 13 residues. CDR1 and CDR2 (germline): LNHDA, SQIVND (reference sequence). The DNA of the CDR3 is TGTGCCAGTACCGGGACTGAAGGCAATGAGCAGTTCTTC. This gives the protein CASTGTEGNEQFF.

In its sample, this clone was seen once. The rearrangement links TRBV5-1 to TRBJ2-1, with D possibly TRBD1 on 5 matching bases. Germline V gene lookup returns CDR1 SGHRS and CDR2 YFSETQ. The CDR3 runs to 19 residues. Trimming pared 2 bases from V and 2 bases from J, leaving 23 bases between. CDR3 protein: CASSFPPAIDRSTYNEQFF. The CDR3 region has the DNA TGCGCCAGCAGCTTCCCGCCAGCCATAGACAGAAGTACCTACAATGAGCAGTTCTTC.

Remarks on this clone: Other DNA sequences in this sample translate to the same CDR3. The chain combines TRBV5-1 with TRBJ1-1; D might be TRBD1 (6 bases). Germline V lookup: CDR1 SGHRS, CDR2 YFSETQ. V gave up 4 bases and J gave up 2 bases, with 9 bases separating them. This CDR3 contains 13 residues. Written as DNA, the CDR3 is TGCGCCAGCAGCGCACAGGGAAACACTGAAGCTTTCTTT. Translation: CASSAQGNTEAFF.

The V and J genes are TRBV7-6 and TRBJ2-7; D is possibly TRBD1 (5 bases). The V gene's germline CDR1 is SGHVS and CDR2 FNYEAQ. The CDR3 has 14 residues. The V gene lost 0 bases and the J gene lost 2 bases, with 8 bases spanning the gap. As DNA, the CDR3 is TGTGCCAGCAGCTTAGCAGGGGATACCTACGAGCAGTACTTC. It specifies CASSLAGDTYEQYF.

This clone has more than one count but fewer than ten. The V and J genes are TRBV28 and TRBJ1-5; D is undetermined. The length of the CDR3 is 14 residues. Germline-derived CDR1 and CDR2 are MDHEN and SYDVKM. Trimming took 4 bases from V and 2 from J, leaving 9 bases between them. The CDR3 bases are TGTGCCAGCAGTTACTATGACGGCAATCAGCCCCAGCATTTT. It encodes CASSYYDGNQPQHF.

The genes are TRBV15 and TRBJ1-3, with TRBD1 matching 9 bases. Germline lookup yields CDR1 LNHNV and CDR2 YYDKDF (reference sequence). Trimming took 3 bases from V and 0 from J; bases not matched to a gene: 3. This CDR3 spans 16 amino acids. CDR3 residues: CATSREGQGSGNTIYF. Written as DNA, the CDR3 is TGTGCCACCAGCAGGGAGGGACAGGGCTCTGGAAACACCATATATTTT.

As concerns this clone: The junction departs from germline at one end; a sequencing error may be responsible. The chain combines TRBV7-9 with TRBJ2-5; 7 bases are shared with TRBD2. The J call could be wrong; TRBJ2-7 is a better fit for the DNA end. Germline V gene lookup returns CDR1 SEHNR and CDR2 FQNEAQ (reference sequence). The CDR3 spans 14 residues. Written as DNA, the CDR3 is TGTTCCAGCAGCTTAAATGCGGGAGTCGGCGAGCAGTACTTC. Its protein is CSSSLNAGVGEQYF.

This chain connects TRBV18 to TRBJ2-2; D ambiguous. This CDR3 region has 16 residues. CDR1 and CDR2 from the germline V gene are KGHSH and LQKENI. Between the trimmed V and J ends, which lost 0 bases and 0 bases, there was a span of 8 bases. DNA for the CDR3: TGTGCCAGCTCACCACCGACACCCGCGAACACCGGGGAGCTGTTTTTT. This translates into CASSPPTPANTGELFF.

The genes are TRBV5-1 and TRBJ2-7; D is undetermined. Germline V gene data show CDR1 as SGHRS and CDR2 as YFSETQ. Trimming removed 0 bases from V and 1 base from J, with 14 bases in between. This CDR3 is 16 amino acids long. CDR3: CASSLGILELSYEQYF. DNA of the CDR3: TGCGCCAGCAGCTTGGGTATCCTAGAACTATCCTACGAGCAGTACTTC.

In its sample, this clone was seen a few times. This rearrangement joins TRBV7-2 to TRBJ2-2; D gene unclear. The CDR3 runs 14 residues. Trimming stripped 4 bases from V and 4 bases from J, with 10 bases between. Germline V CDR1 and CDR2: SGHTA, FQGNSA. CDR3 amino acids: CASSSRIGTGELFF. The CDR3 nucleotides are TGTGCCAGCAGCTCTAGGATTGGCACCGGGGAGCTGTTTTTT.

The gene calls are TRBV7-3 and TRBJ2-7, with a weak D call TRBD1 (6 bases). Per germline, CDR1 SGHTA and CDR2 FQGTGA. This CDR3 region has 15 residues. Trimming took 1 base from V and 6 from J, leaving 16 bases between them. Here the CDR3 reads CASSLSAGGQFEQYF. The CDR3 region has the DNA TGTGCCAGCAGCTTAAGTGCAGGAGGACAGTTCGAGCAGTACTTC.

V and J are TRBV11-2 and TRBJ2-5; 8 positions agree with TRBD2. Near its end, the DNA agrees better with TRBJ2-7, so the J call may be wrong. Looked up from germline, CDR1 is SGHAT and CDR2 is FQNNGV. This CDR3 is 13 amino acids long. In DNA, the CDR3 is TGTGCCAGCAGGTATCCGGGACTAGACGAGCAGTACTTC. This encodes CASRYPGLDEQYF.

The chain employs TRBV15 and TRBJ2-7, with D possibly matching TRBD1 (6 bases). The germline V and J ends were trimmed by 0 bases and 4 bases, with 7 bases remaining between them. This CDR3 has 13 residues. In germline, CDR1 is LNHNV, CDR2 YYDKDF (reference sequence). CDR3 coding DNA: TGTGCCACCAGCAGAGAAGGGGGTTACGAGCAGTACTTC. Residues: CATSREGGYEQYF.

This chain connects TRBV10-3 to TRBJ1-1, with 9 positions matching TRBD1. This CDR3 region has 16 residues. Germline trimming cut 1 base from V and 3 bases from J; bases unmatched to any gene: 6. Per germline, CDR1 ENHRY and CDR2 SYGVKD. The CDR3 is CAISEWGQGPYTEAFF. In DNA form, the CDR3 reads TGTGCCATCAGTGAGTGGGGACAGGGACCTTACACTGAAGCTTTCTTT.

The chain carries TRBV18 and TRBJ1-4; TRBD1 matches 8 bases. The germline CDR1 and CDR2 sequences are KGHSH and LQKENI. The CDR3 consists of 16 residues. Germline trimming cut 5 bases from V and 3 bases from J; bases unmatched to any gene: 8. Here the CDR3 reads CASSADRGEANEKLFF. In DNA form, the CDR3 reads TGTGCCAGCTCAGCCGACAGGGGAGAGGCTAATGAAAAACTGTTTTTT.

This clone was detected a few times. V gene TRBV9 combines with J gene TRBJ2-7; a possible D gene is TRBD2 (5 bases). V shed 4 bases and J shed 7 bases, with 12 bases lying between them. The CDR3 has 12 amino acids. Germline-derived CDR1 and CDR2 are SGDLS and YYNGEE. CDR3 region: CASSLGSGEQYF. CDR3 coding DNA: TGTGCCAGCAGCCTTGGGTCGGGAGAGCAGTACTTC.

The DNA for the CDR3 is TGTGCCAGCAGTCGACTCCAAGCTAGAACTAATGAAAAACTGTTTTTT. Residues: CASSRLQARTNEKLFF. V usage is TRBV2 and J usage is TRBJ1-4; unclear D gene. Germline CDR1 reads SNHLY; CDR2 reads FYNNEI. V was trimmed by 5 bases and J by 1 base, leaving 14 bases between them. The CDR3 covers 16 residues.

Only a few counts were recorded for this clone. The chain's CDR3 is CASSLSWEWSSYEQYF. In DNA, the CDR3 is TGTGCCAGCAGTTTAAGTTGGGAGTGGAGCTCCTACGAGCAGTACTTC. The rearrangement joins TRBV27 to TRBJ2-7; D possibly corresponds to TRBD2 (5 bases). The CDR3 is 16 residues long. V was cut by 2 bases and J by 0 bases, with 14 bases left in between. Germline CDR1 is MNHEY and CDR2 is SMNVEV (reference sequence).

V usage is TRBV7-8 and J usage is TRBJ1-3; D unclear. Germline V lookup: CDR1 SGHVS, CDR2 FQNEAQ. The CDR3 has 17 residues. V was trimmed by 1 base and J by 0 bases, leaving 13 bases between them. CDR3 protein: CASSLGRFRSSGNTIYF. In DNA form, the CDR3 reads TGTGCCAGCAGCTTAGGAAGGTTCCGGAGCTCTGGAAACACCATATATTTT.